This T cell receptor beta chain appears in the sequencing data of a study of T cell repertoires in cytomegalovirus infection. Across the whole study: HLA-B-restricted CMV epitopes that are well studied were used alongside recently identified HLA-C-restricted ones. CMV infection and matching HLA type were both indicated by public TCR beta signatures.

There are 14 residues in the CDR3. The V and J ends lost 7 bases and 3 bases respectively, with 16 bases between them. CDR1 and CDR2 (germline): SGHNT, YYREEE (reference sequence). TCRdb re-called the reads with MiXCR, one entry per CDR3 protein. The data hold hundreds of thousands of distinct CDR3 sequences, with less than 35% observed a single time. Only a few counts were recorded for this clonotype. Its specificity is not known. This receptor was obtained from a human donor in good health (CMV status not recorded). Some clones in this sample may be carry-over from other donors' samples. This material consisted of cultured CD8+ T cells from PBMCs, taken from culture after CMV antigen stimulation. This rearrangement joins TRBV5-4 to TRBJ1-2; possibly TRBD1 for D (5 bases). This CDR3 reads CASGQVGGDYGYTF. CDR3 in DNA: TGTGCCAGCGGTCAGGTTGGGGGAGACTATGGCTACACCTTC.